This T cell receptor (beta chain) emerged from a study of blood T cell repertoires in COVID-19 (dated by TCRdb to 2020 to 2022). As for the study more broadly: Collaborator samples came from the United States, Italy and Spain and covered acute and convalescent phases of COVID-19. Deeply sampled blood TCRbeta repertoires from subjects exposed to, actively infected with, or recovered from COVID-19 were included in the dataset. The prospective study material was composed of cDNA or gDNA derived from T cells, B-cell-depleted T cells, or PBMCs. Where HLA class I and class II types were available, the types were taken from metadata supplied by the sample provider, not from assay-based typing. The samples were drawn from two sources: the first 160 participants of the ongoing ImmuneRACE study, and 1,000 to 1,500 subjects contributed by 6 global collaborators. The repertoires were released in a freely available public database intended as a resource for research on the immune response to SARS-CoV-2. A de-identified subject ID, COVID-19 status, age in years and sex were almost always included in the sample metadata. On the study overall, not on this receptor specifically: The quantity of clinical and demographic metadata differed by source and by participant and was supplied without curation.

TCRbeta CDR3 regions were amplified from genomic DNA using the immunoSEQ Assay, a bias-controlled multiplex PCR. Per the original workflow: The number of nucleated cells in each sample was estimated by amplification of reference gene primers within the assay. To quantify the absolute abundance of each unique TCRbeta CDR3 rearrangement, sequence reads were collapsed and filtered. For each sample, productive Simpson clonality was calculated by taking the square root of Simpson's diversity index across productive rearrangements. In its TCRdb copy, this immuneACCESS table keeps in-frame sequences only and misses some clones. Where compared with another copy, unresolved V genes explain less than half of these, and the others have no known cause. The DNA gave D and trimming, while V, J and clone size come from that table. This sample holds tens of thousands of clones; less than 85% were observed only once. The ten largest make up 3% to 4.5% of the sample.

In regard to this clone: What this receptor recognizes is not known. Base qualities are missing; no much larger clone stands one base away.

The germline ends are 8 bases apart after V is trimmed by 6 bases and J by 0 bases. The CDR3 goes from the cysteine to the phenylalanine over 13 residues. The CDR3 DNA has 39 bases and is translated from base 1. CDR1 MNHEY and CDR2 SVGAGI were looked up in the germline V gene. In Seattle, one collaborating source enrolled patients while the infection was active and tracked those patients longitudinally over the course of disease. Whole blood was collected in K2EDTA tubes by collaborating institutions according to the institutions' own protocols. For TCRbeta analysis, collaborator samples were shipped as frozen whole blood, as isolated PBMCs, or as DNA extracted from either sample type.

Sequenced sample: peripheral blood. The receptor comes from a man aged 65 to 85 with COVID-19, enrolled during active disease. This sequence uses TRBV6-5 and TRBJ1-2; no confident D gene assignment can be made. The DNA is TGTGCCAGCAGGATAGCCCCTAACTATGGCTACACCTTC. This yields the protein CASRIAPNYGYTF.